The subject of this entry is one T cell receptor (beta chain). Antigen unknown. This specimen comes from a study of blood T cells in healthy people across ages. Study results and limitations: Age brought a roughly linear fall in TCR beta diversity measured per million T cells.

With a J-beta primer mix and a sample-barcoded 5' primer, a second PCR ran about 7 to 12 cycles. TCRdb reanalysed the 5' RACE reads using MiXCR and keeps one entry per CDR3 protein. The sample yields about 1.6 million distinct CDR3 sequences, around 35% seen once. The receptor's source is a woman in her 30s in good health. Sequencing was carried out using blood.

The DNA of the CDR3 is TGCGCCAGCAGCTTGGCCCCTATAGCGGGGGGCGCAGATACGCAGTATTTT. Its protein product is CASSLAPIAGGADTQYF. This chain links TRBV5-1 with TRBJ2-3; the match to TRBD2 covers 10 bases. With V trimmed by 0 bases and J by 4 bases, 8 bases remained unmatched. Germline values: CDR1 SGHRS, CDR2 YFSETQ. CDR3 length: 17 amino acids.